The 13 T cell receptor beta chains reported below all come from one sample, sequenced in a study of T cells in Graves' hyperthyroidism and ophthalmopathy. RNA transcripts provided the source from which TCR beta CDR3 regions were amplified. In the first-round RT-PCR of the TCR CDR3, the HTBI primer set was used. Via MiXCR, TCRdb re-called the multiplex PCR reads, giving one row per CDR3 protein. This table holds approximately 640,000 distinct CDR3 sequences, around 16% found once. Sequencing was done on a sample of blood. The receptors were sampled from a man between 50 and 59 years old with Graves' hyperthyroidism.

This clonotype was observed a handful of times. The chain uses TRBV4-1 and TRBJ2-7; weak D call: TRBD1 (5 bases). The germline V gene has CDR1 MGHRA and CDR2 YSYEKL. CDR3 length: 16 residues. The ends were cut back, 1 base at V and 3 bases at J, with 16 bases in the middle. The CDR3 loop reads CASSQVPTVNFYEQYF. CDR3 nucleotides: TGCGCCAGCAGCCAAGTCCCGACAGTGAATTTCTACGAGCAGTACTTC.

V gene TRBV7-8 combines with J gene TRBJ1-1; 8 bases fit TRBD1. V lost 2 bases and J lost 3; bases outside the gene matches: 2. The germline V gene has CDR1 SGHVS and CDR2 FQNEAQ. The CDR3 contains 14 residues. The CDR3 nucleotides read TGTGCCAGCAGCTTATTGGACAGGGACACTGAAGCTTTCTTT. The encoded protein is CASSLLDRDTEAFF.

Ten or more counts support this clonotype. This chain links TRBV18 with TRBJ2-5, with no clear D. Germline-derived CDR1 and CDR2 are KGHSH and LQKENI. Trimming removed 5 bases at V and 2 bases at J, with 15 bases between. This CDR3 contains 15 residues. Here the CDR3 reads CASSSALLQQETQYF. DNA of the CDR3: TGTGCCAGCTCATCAGCCTTACTGCAGCAAGAGACCCAGTACTTC.

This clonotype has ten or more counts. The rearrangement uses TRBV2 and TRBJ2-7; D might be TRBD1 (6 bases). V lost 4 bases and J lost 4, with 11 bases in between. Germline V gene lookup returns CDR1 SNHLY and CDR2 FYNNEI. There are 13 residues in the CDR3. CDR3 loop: CASSAITGYEQYF. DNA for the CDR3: TGTGCCAGCAGTGCTATAACAGGGTACGAGCAGTACTTC.

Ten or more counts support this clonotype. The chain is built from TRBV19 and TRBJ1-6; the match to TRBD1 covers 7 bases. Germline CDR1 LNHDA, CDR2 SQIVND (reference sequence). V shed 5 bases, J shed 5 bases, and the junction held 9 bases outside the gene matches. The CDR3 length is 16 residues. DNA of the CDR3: TGTGCCAGTAGTCGTTTCGGCGGGACAGATAATTCACCCCTCCACTTT. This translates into CASSRFGGTDNSPLHF.

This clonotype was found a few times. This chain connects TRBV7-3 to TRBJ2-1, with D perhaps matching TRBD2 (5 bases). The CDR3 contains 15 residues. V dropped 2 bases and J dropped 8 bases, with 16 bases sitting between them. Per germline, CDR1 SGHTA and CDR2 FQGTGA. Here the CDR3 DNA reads TGTGCCAGCAGCTTAGCGGCTAGCAAGAGGGATGAGCAGTTCTTC. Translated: CASSLAASKRDEQFF.

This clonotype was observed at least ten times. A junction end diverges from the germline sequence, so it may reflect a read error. The CDR3 DNA reads as TGTGCCAGCAGTCTAGCGGGAGGGAGGTACGAGCAGTACTTC. Protein sequence: CASSLAGGRYEQYF. The gene calls are TRBV12-3 or TRBV12-4 and TRBJ2-7; 12 bases agree with TRBD2. The CDR3 has 14 residues.

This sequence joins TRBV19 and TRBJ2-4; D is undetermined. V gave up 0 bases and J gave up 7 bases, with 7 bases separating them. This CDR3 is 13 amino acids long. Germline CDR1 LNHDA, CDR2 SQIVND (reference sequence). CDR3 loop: CASSIEAENIQYF. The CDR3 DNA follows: TGTGCCAGTAGTATAGAGGCAGAGAACATTCAGTACTTC. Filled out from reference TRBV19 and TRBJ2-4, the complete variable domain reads DGGITQSPKYLFRKEGQNVTLSCEQNLNHDAMYWYRQDPGQGLRLIYYSQIVNDFQKGDIAEGYSVSREKKESFPLTVTSAQKNPTAFYLCASSIEAENIQYFGAGTRLSVL.

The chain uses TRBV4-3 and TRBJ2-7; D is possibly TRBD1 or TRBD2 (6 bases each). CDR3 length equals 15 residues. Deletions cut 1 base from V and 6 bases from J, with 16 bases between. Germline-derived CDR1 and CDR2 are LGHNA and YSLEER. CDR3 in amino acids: CASSQVRRGLGEQYF. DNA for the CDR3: TGCGCCAGCAGCCAAGTACGCCGGGGGCTTGGCGAGCAGTACTTC.

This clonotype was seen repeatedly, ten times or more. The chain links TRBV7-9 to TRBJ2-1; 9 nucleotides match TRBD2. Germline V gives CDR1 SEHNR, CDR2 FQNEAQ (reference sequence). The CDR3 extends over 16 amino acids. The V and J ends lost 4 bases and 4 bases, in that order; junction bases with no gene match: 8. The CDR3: CASSSPAGGNYNEQFF. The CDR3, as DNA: TGTGCCAGCAGCTCCCCAGCGGGAGGCAATTACAATGAGCAGTTCTTC.

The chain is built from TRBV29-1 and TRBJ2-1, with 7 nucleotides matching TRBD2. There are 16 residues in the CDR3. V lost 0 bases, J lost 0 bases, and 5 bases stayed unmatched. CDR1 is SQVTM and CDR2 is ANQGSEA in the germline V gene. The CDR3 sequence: CSVEDRAGSSYNEQFF. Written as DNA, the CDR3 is TGCAGCGTTGAAGATCGAGCGGGGTCCTCCTACAATGAGCAGTTCTTC.

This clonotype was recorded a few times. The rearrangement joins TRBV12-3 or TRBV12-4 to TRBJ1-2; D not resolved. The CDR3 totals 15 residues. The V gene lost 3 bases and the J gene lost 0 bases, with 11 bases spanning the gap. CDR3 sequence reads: CASSFGTEPNYGYTF. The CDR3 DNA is TGTGCCAGCAGTTTTGGCACCGAACCTAACTATGGCTACACCTTC.

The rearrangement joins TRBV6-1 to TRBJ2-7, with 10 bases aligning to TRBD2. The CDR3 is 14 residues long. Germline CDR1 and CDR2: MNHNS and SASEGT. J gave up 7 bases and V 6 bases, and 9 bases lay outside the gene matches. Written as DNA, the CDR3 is TGTGCCAGCAGATCGAGCGGGAGGGCCGGAGAGCAGTACTTC. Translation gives CASRSSGRAGEQYF.